The T cell receptor (beta chain) described here comes from a study of CD8 T cells in ankylosing spondylitis. TCR beta libraries were made by quantitative 5'-RACE with molecular barcodes. TCRdb re-analysed the 5' RACE reads in MiXCR, keeping a single row per CDR3 protein. The sample holds 700,000 to 850,000 distinct CDR3 sequences, roughly 12% seen once. Trimming removed 6 bases from V and 4 bases from J, with 10 bases in between. The CDR3 sequence is 14 residues long. Germline V gene sequence: CDR1 MNHNS, CDR2 SASEGT. This clonotype showed up just a few times. The target antigen is unknown. Study observations and caveats: Disease-linked clones, CD8+, were relatively rare in peripheral blood. Earlier authors reported some of these motif variants in reactive arthritis synovial fluid and blood. Ankylosing spondylitis blood appeared to carry a characteristic TCR beta motif of under ten highly homologous variants.

This receptor was obtained from a male donor with ankylosing spondylitis. J is TRBJ2-6 and V is TRBV6-1; D ambiguous. The sample was blood, either unsorted or a sorted T cell fraction (not recorded which). The CDR3 nucleotides are TGTGCCAGCAGCTGGCCGGGCGGGGCCAACGTCCTGACTTTC. This translates into CASSWPGGANVLTF.